Following are 27 T cell receptor beta chains from one sample sequenced in a study of cytomegalovirus exposure and HLA in healthy donors (dated by TCRdb to between 2016 and 2019). Libraries were made using the immunoSEQ multiplex PCR assay. For the multiplex PCR, a mixture combining 60 forward primers for TCR Vbeta segments and 13 reverse primers for TCR Jbeta segments was used. As stored in TCRdb, this immuneACCESS dataset retains in-frame rearrangements with V and J assigned. A fraction of the clones does not appear; measured against another copy, unresolved V genes explain less than half of the discrepancy, and the remainder lacks a known reason. Here the sample has about 180,000 clones; around 80% occur a single time. The leading ten clones occupy around 6% of the sample. The specimen was PBMCs. Receptors originate from a man aged 35 to 55 in good health and CMV-seronegative.

In this sample, this clone turned up a few times. The chain has TRBV5-6 and TRBJ2-1; 8 bases are shared with TRBD1. Germline lookup yields CDR1 SGHDT and CDR2 YYEEEE. The CDR3 has 15 residues. V trimming: 6 bases; J trimming: 4 bases; junction bases outside the gene matches: 9. The CDR3 reads CASIKRGTGYNEQFF. The CDR3 nucleotides read TGTGCCAGCATAAAAAGGGGGACAGGATACAATGAGCAGTTCTTC.

This chain connects TRBV30 to TRBJ2-7; the match to TRBD1 covers 10 bases. Germline values: CDR1 GTSNPN, CDR2 SVGIG (reference sequence). The CDR3 has 15 amino acids. Trimming at V came to 5 bases and at J to 7 bases, leaving 14 bases not matched to a gene. Here the CDR3 reads CAWDQSGQGSREQYF. CDR3 nucleotides: TGTGCCTGGGACCAATCGGGACAGGGGTCAAGAGAGCAGTACTTC.

The rearrangement links TRBV5-5 to TRBJ1-4; 10 nucleotides line up with TRBD1. Germline V gene sequence: CDR1 SGHKS, CDR2 YYEKEE (reference sequence). J was trimmed by 7 bases and V by 4 bases; bases with no gene match: 4. This CDR3 contains 14 residues. The CDR3 region is CASSPGDRGEKLFF. The CDR3 DNA reads as TGTGCCAGCAGCCCTGGGGACAGGGGTGAAAAACTGTTTTTT.

This clone was observed a few times. This chain uses TRBV2 with TRBJ2-3; TRBD2 aligns across 12 bases. V shed 6 bases and J 3 bases; nucleotides not matched to a gene: 7. Per the germline V gene, CDR1 is SNHLY and CDR2 is FYNNEI. The CDR3 has 16 amino acids. CDR3 sequence: CASRVTSGSWTDTQYF. The CDR3 DNA sequence: TGTGCCAGCAGGGTGACTAGCGGGAGTTGGACAGATACGCAGTATTTT.

This clone came up once. The chain uses TRBV15 and TRBJ2-5; D possibly corresponds to TRBD1 (6 bases). The DNA end favors TRBJ2-7, so the J call may be wrong. Germline values: CDR1 LNHNV, CDR2 YYDKDF (reference sequence). This CDR3 has 14 amino acids. This chain's CDR3 is CATSRDLGTTEQYF. The CDR3 region has the DNA TGTGCCACCAGCAGAGATCTGGGGACAACCGAGCAGTACTTC.

This clone has a handful of counts. In DNA form, the CDR3 reads TGTGCCAGCAGCCCCAAGTACAGGGCCGGCTACGAGCAGTACTTC. Protein: CASSPKYRAGYEQYF. The gene calls are TRBV7-9 and TRBJ2-7; TRBD1 might be the D (6 bases). The germline V and J ends were trimmed by 5 bases and 3 bases, with 17 bases remaining between them. In germline, CDR1 is SEHNR, CDR2 FQNEAQ (reference sequence). The CDR3 is made up of 15 amino acids.

The chain is built from TRBV11-3 and TRBJ1-3; TRBD1 matches at 8 bases. CDR3 length: 17 residues. Germline CDR1 SGHNT, CDR2 YENEEA. With 6 bases clipped from V and 4 bases from J, the junction kept 14 bases outside the gene matches. This chain's CDR3 is CASSPGTGGPGGNTIYF. Here the CDR3 DNA reads TGTGCCAGCAGTCCCGGGACAGGCGGGCCGGGGGGAAACACCATATATTTT.

The chain is built from TRBV4-3 and TRBJ2-1; 8 bases are a match to TRBD2. V shed 2 bases, J shed 4 bases, and the junction held 7 bases outside the gene matches. CDR3 length equals 16 residues. Germline V gene sequence: CDR1 LGHNA, CDR2 YSLEER. CDR3 coding DNA: TGCGCCAGCAGCCAATCCGTGACGGGAGGGTACAATGAGCAGTTCTTC. Encoded protein: CASSQSVTGGYNEQFF.

The J gene is TRBJ1-6, the V gene TRBV7-2; D is ambiguous. V shed 2 bases and J shed 0 bases, with 8 bases lying between them. Germline CDR1 SGHTA, CDR2 FQGNSA. This CDR3 spans 16 amino acids. CDR3 residues: CASSLRSGSYNSPLHF. CDR3 sequence (DNA): TGTGCCAGCAGCTTACGGTCCGGCTCCTATAATTCACCCCTCCACTTT.

This clone was detected only once. The genes are TRBV5-4 and TRBJ2-7, with TRBD2 matching 7 bases. Germline V gene lookup returns CDR1 SGHNT and CDR2 YYREEE (reference sequence). Trimming removed 3 bases from V and 3 bases from J; junction bases left unmatched: 3. The CDR3 runs to 13 residues. DNA for the CDR3: TGTGCCAGCAGCTCCGGGAGGAACTACGAGCAGTACTTC. Translating it yields CASSSGRNYEQYF.

This clone occurred a few times. The chain joins TRBV7-2 to TRBJ2-1; D is possibly TRBD1 (6 bases). Germline lookup yields CDR1 SGHTA and CDR2 FQGNSA. The V end lost 1 base, the J end lost 9 bases, and 13 bases lay between the germline ends. The CDR3 is 14 amino acids. CDR3 sequence reads: CASSLGARGGEQFF. The CDR3 bases are TGTGCCAGCAGCTTAGGGGCCCGAGGGGGTGAGCAGTTCTTC.

In regard to this clone: The junction does not match germline at one end; this may be a read error. Other nucleotide sequences from this sample produce the same CDR3. The chain links TRBV18 to TRBJ2-7; D is perhaps TRBD2 (6 bases). This CDR3 is built from 15 residues. Germline values: CDR1 KGHSH, CDR2 LQKENI. CDR3 residues: CASSPRDGSSYEQYF. DNA for the CDR3: TGTGCCAGCTCACCCCGGGACGGGAGCTCCTATGAGCAGTACTTC.

The chain couples TRBV11-2 to TRBJ1-3; D possibly corresponds to TRBD1 (6 bases). Germline lookup yields CDR1 SGHAT and CDR2 FQNNGV. Trimming removed 7 bases from V and 3 bases from J, with 13 bases in between. The CDR3 is 14 amino acids. CDR3 sequence reads: CASKSTGRGNTIYF. Written as DNA, the CDR3 is TGTGCCAGCAAATCGACAGGCCGTGGAAACACCATATATTTT.

This rearrangement joins TRBV6-5 to TRBJ2-1, with D hard to call. The germline V and J ends were trimmed by 4 bases and 5 bases, with 6 bases remaining between them. This CDR3 has 12 amino acids. Germline CDR1 MNHEY, CDR2 SVGAGI. CDR3 sequence: CASSSGHNEQFF. CDR3 sequence (DNA): TGTGCCAGCAGTTCAGGCCACAATGAGCAGTTCTTC.

The chain uses TRBV6-5 and TRBJ1-2; 8 bases align to TRBD1. After removal of 3 bases from V and 7 bases from J, the junction contained 4 bases not matched to a gene. Germline CDR1 is MNHEY and CDR2 is SVGAGI. This CDR3 region has 13 residues. The CDR3 loop reads CASSYGQGGGYTF. Written as DNA, the CDR3 is TGTGCCAGCAGTTATGGACAGGGTGGTGGCTACACCTTC.

The gene calls are TRBV4-3 and TRBJ1-1, with a tentative D call TRBD1 (6 bases). The length of the CDR3 is 14 residues. Looked up from germline, CDR1 is LGHNA and CDR2 is YSLEER. V dropped 1 base and J dropped 1 base, with 7 bases sitting between them. Written as DNA, the CDR3 is TGCGCCAGCAGCCAAGGGGGACAGAACACTGAAGCTTTCTTT. Translating gives CASSQGGQNTEAFF.

The chain employs TRBV19 and TRBJ1-4, with D hard to call. The germline gives CDR1 LNHDA, CDR2 SQIVND (reference sequence). The CDR3 is made up of 12 amino acids. Trimming shortened V by 6 bases and J by 2 bases, and 4 bases separated the two germline ends. The CDR3 DNA reads as TGTGCCAGTAGCTATACTAATGAAAAACTGTTTTTT. Translated, it gives CASSYTNEKLFF.

The chain is built from TRBV6-1 and TRBJ1-2; tentative D call: TRBD1 (6 bases). The CDR3 extends over 15 amino acids. Per germline, CDR1 MNHNS and CDR2 SASEGT. V lost 8 bases and J 2 bases, leaving 18 bases between the germline ends. This CDR3 reads CASVQGQSANYGYTF. CDR3 coding DNA: TGTGCCAGCGTCCAGGGGCAGTCGGCGAACTATGGCTACACCTTC.

V gene TRBV6-5 combines with J gene TRBJ2-7; TRBD2 aligns across 8 bases. The CDR3 sequence is 15 residues long. V gave up 2 bases and J gave up 5 bases; unmatched junction bases: 8. CDR1 and CDR2 (germline): MNHEY, SVGAGI. The CDR3 DNA sequence: TGTGCCAGCAGTTACGTCGGCGGGAGGACCCACGAGCAGTACTTC. Protein: CASSYVGGRTHEQYF.

This chain links TRBV12-5 with TRBJ2-1; 7 bases are a match to TRBD2. CDR1 is LGHNT and CDR2 is FRNRAP in the germline V gene. V lost 6 bases and J lost 1; bases outside the gene matches: 15. The CDR3 is 18 amino acids. CDR3 sequence reads: CASGTSGIGLRSYNEQFF. CDR3 DNA: TGTGCTAGTGGAACCAGCGGGATAGGCCTTCGGTCCTACAATGAGCAGTTCTTC. The full variable domain, with the rest looked up from reference TRBV12-5 and TRBJ2-1, is DARVTQTPRHKVTEMGQEVTMRCQPILGHNTVFWYRQTMMQGLELLAYFRNRAPLDDSGMPKDRFSAEMPDATLATLKIQPSEPRDSAVYFCASGTSGIGLRSYNEQFFGPGTRLTVL.

This chain links TRBV29-1 with TRBJ2-7, with 8 positions matching TRBD1. After removal of 4 bases from V and 4 bases from J, the junction contained 3 bases not matched to a gene. This CDR3 has 12 amino acids. Germline CDR1 SQVTM, CDR2 ANQGSEA. The CDR3 loop reads CSVVGQGYEQYF. DNA for the CDR3: TGCAGCGTTGTAGGACAGGGTTACGAGCAGTACTTC.

The chain couples TRBV7-3 to TRBJ1-1, with 7 nucleotides matching TRBD1. This CDR3 spans 15 amino acids. Germline CDR1 SGHTA, CDR2 FQGTGA. V lost 5 bases, J lost 0 bases, and 6 bases stayed unmatched. The CDR3 DNA reads TGTGCCAGCAGCCGGTCCGGGACAGTGAACACTGAAGCTTTCTTT. This codes for CASSRSGTVNTEAFF.

The CDR3 sequence is CASSWRQGGGELFF. CDR3 DNA sequence: TGCGCCAGCAGTTGGCGGCAGGGAGGCGGGGAGCTGTTTTTT. The chain recombines TRBV5-1 with TRBJ2-2; tentative D call: TRBD2 (6 bases). Trimming took off 5 bases at V and 7 bases at J, with 15 bases between the two ends. The CDR3 extends over 14 amino acids. Per the germline V gene, CDR1 is SGHRS and CDR2 is YFSETQ.

The chain links TRBV18 to TRBJ1-2, with 10 nucleotides matching TRBD1. Germline CDR1 reads KGHSH; CDR2 reads LQKENI. This CDR3 has 15 residues. Trimming removed 3 bases from V and 6 bases from J; junction bases left unmatched: 7. The CDR3 spells CASSPLGQGVDGYTF. The CDR3 DNA sequence: TGTGCCAGCTCACCCCTAGGACAGGGGGTCGATGGCTACACCTTC.

The V call is TRBV7-9, the J call TRBJ2-1, with 7 positions matching TRBD2. Germline-derived CDR1 and CDR2 are SEHNR and FQNEAQ (reference sequence). The CDR3 sequence is 15 residues long. Trimming removed 0 bases from V and 3 bases from J; junction bases left unmatched: 2. CDR3 coding DNA: TGTGCCAGCAGCTTAGCGGGAGGGCTCTACAATGAGCAGTTCTTC. It is translated as CASSLAGGLYNEQFF.

This sequence joins TRBV11-2 and TRBJ2-7; 11 bases fit TRBD2. V was pared by 1 base and J by 6 bases, with 5 bases of the junction left unmatched. The CDR3 contains 15 residues. The germline CDR1 and CDR2 sequences are SGHAT and FQNNGV. The CDR3 DNA sequence: TGTGCCAGCAGCTTAGGACTAGCGGGGTCCGCCGAGCAGTACTTC. Translation: CASSLGLAGSAEQYF.

V is TRBV19 and J is TRBJ1-4, with D unclear. CDR1 is LNHDA and CDR2 is SQIVND in the germline V gene (reference sequence). The V and J ends lost 7 bases and 4 bases respectively, with 16 bases between them. CDR3 length: 15 residues. CDR3 DNA: TGTGCCAGTACCTGGGGTGCGGGCTTTAATGAAAAACTGTTTTTT. Translation: CASTWGAGFNEKLFF. Based on the CDR3 plus reference TRBV19 and TRBJ1-4, the full variable domain is DGGITQSPKYLFRKEGQNVTLSCEQNLNHDAMYWYRQDPGQGLRLIYYSQIVNDFQKGDIAEGYSVSREKKESFPLTVTSAQKNPTAFYLCASTWGAGFNEKLFFGSGTQLSVL.